This T cell receptor beta chain was identified during a study of CD8 T cells in Susac syndrome. With random hexamers, roughly 0.45 to 1 ug RNA was reverse transcribed. It was immunoSEQ multiplex PCR that amplified TCR beta CDR3 across 54 Vbeta and 13 Jbeta. TCRdb used MiXCR to reprocess the immunoSEQ multiplex PCR reads, holding one entry per CDR3 protein. The table shows hundreds of thousands of distinct CDR3 sequences, with more than 80% occurring only once. Study results and caveats: The number of individuals included in the study's TCR sequencing and HLA analysis was acknowledged as relatively small.

A note on this clonotype: The antigen is undetermined.

TCR beta sequences were obtained from blood CD8+ and CD4+ T cells. Bulk CD8+ and CD4+ cells came from magnetic negative isolation; CD8+ TEMRA by FACS. Germline values: CDR1 SGHDN, CDR2 FVKESK. The CDR3 spans 14 residues. V lost 4 bases and J lost 9, with 16 bases in between. The source of this sequence is a human donor with multiple sclerosis. Sequencing input: CD8+ T cells from PBMCs. The chain carries TRBV14 and TRBJ2-1, with D possibly TRBD1 on 5 matching bases. CDR3 loop: CASSPGTGAFEQFF. The CDR3 coding sequence is TGTGCCAGCAGCCCCGGAACAGGAGCCTTTGAGCAGTTCTTC.